This T cell receptor (beta chain) comes out of a study of blood T cells in healthy people across ages. Notes on the study in general: Unknown donor CMV status possibly confounded expanded clonotype changes.

PCR was performed a second time for roughly 7 to 12 cycles using a sample-barcoded 5' primer and a J-beta primer mix. TCRdb fed the 5' RACE reads into MiXCR, producing one record per CDR3 protein. The table shows around 1,000,000 distinct CDR3 sequences, with approximately 26% occurring only once. From germline, CDR1 is SQVTM and CDR2 ANQGSEA. V lost 0 bases to trimming and J lost 1 base, with 6 bases between them. The CDR3 is 13 amino acids. About this clonotype itself: The antigen remains undetermined.

These sequences were also reported in another study, on T cells of mothers and their children. That paper states: Persistent microchimeric T cell clones were sought, and none were detected.

This receptor was taken from a girl aged 2 to 9 in good health. This chain connects TRBV29-1 to TRBJ2-5, with D uncertain. Sequencing was carried out using blood. The CDR3 loop reads CSVEEGLQETQYF. CDR3 DNA sequence: TGCAGCGTTGAAGAAGGGCTCCAAGAGACCCAGTACTTC.